A selection of T cell receptor beta chains follows, all from one sample in a study of neurological immune-mediated disorders. MiXCR, applied by TCRdb to the 5' RACE reads, yields one record per CDR3 protein. The profile covers fewer than 90,000 distinct CDR3 sequences, with around 5.2% appearing a single time and approximately 7% taken by the ten largest. The sample was PBMCs. The receptors were gathered from a man aged 18 to 30 with multiple sclerosis. Both conserved end residues are part of each CDR3. A D gene is named only where the DNA matches it firmly. Where a row states a size, it is once, few, many or the class of an expanded clone; other rows omit it.

many	TRBJ1-1	NA	TRBV20-1	13	CSAREVMTAEAFF	TGCAGTGCTAGAGAGGTTATGACAGCTGAAGCTTTCTTT
many	TRBJ1-1	NA	TRBV9	13	CASSAAGGSEAFF	TGTGCCAGCAGCGCCGCGGGAGGGAGCGAAGCTTTCTTT
many	TRBJ2-5	NA	TRBV5-1	14	CASSLGAGQETQYF	TGCGCCAGCAGCTTGGGAGCTGGGCAGGAGACCCAGTACTTC
many	TRBJ2-7	NA	TRBV3-1	14	CASSQVLGPYEQYF	TGTGCCAGCAGCCAAGTTCTGGGGCCCTACGAGCAGTACTTC
many	TRBJ1-5	TRBD1	TRBV28	14	CASSTGGTNQPQNF	TGTGCCAGCAGTACAGGGGGCACCAATCAGCCCCAGAATTTT
NA	TRBJ2-1	TRBD2	TRBV2	16	CASSEGSGSSYNEQFF	TGTGCCAGCAGTGAAGGTAGCGGGAGCTCCTACAATGAGCAGTTCTTC
many	TRBJ2-3	NA	TRBV9	14	CASSVDHSTDTQYF	TGTGCCAGCAGCGTAGACCACTCTACAGATACGCAGTATTTT
many	TRBJ1-5	NA	TRBV14	12	CASSQVNQPQHF	TGTGCCAGCAGCCAAGTCAATCAGCCCCAGCATTTT
many	TRBJ2-1	TRBD2	TRBV6-2/TRBV6-3	15	CASSDTSGSIHEQFF	TGTGCCAGCAGTGATACTAGCGGGAGTATACATGAGCAGTTCTTC
many	TRBJ1-6	TRBD1	TRBV6-2/TRBV6-3	15	CASSSRGQLNSPLNF	TGTGCCAGCAGTTCCAGGGGGCAGCTTAATTCACCCCTCAACTTT
many	TRBJ2-2	TRBD1	TRBV20-1	18	CSARDKNRGPLKTGELFF	TGCAGTGCTAGAGATAAAAACAGGGGGCCCCTTAAGACCGGGGAGCTGTTTTTT
many	TRBJ1-1	TRBD1	TRBV20-1	14	CSAGRGQRGTEAFF	TGCAGTGCTGGCCGGGGACAGAGGGGCACTGAAGCTTTCTTT
NA	TRBJ1-4	TRBD1	TRBV19	12	CASRGYHEKLFF	TGTGCGAGCAGGGGGTACCATGAAAAACTGTTTTTT
many	TRBJ1-1	NA	TRBV5-1	14	CASSLAQTNTEAFF	TGCGCCAGCAGCTTGGCCCAGACGAACACTGAAGCTTTCTTT
many	TRBJ1-5	TRBD1	TRBV9	15	CASSVGDREDQPQHF	TGTGCCAGCAGCGTAGGCGACAGGGAGGATCAGCCCCAGCATTTT
many	TRBJ2-5	NA	TRBV7-6	17	CASSLNTQGLQGETQYF	TGTGCCAGCAGCCTCAATACACAGGGACTTCAGGGAGAGACCCAGTACTTC
many	TRBJ2-5	NA	TRBV5-5	15	CASSIVPGRQETQYF	TGTGCCAGCAGCATCGTACCAGGGCGCCAAGAGACCCAGTACTTC
many	TRBJ2-1	NA	TRBV20-1	12	CSAGGSYNEQFF	TGCAGTGCAGGGGGTTCCTACAATGAGCAGTTCTTC
many	TRBJ1-5	NA	TRBV7-3	13	CASKGKGRQPQHF	TGTGCCAGCAAGGGAAAGGGTAGACAGCCCCAGCATTTT
many	TRBJ1-4	NA	TRBV20-1	12	CSVPGAGEKLFF	TGCAGTGTCCCGGGGGCGGGGGAAAAACTGTTTTTT
many	TRBJ1-1	TRBD1	TRBV5-1	14	CASSSQGAGTEAFF	TGCGCCAGCAGCTCTCAGGGGGCGGGCACTGAAGCTTTCTTT
many	TRBJ2-3	NA	TRBV12-3/TRBV12-4	14	CASCRTGGGNTQYF	TGTGCCAGCTGCCGGACGGGGGGCGGGAATACGCAGTATTTT
NA	TRBJ1-1	NA	TRBV5-6	13	CASSLGYAGKAFF	TGTGCCAGCAGCTTGGGGTATGCGGGAAAAGCTTTCTTT
many	TRBJ2-3	NA	TRBV5-1	15	CASSFEGIVTDTQYF	TGCGCCAGCAGCTTCGAGGGTATTGTCACAGATACGCAGTATTTT
many	TRBJ1-2	NA	TRBV9	14	CASSPSGPSYGYTF	TGTGCCAGCAGCCCCTCGGGACCGTCCTATGGCTACACCTTC
NA	TRBJ1-6	NA	TRBV20-1	13	CSAEPDGNSPLNF	TGCAGTGCTGAACCGGACGGTAATTCACCCCTCAACTTT
NA	TRBJ2-7	NA	TRBV20-1	12	CSAAGAGEEQYF	TGCAGTGCGGCCGGGGCCGGGGAAGAGCAGTACTTC
many	TRBJ1-1	NA	TRBV7-6	14	CASSRIVQDTEAFF	TGTGCCAGCAGCCGAATAGTGCAGGACACTGAAGCTTTCTTT
many	TRBJ2-7	NA	TRBV29-1	13	CSVKRNRDSEQYF	TGCAGCGTTAAGAGAAACAGGGACTCTGAGCAGTACTTC
many	TRBJ1-2	TRBD1	TRBV3-1	15	CASSPEGQGNYGYTF	TGTGCCAGCAGCCCCGAGGGACAGGGGAACTATGGCTACACCTTC
many	TRBJ1-1	NA	TRBV20-1	12	CSASRVGGEAFF	TGCAGTGCTAGCAGGGTAGGGGGTGAAGCTTTCTTT
many	TRBJ1-1	NA	TRBV5-1	16	CASSTGQPPMGTEAFF	TGCGCCAGCAGCACCGGACAGCCTCCTATGGGCACTGAAGCTTTCTTT
many	TRBJ2-7	TRBD2	TRBV20-1	14	CSARWTSGIGEQYF	TGCAGTGCTAGATGGACTAGCGGGATCGGCGAGCAGTACTTC
many	TRBJ1-5	NA	TRBV7-2	17	CASSSTTEIWVGQPQHF	TGTGCCAGCAGCAGTACAACAGAGATCTGGGTGGGTCAGCCCCAGCATTTT
few	TRBJ2-6	TRBD1	TRBV28	15	CACGQGGSGANVLTF	TGTGCCTGCGGACAGGGGGGATCTGGGGCCAACGTCCTGACTTTC
many	TRBJ2-7	NA	TRBV20-1	14	CSASKGGQTYEQYF	TGCAGTGCTAGTAAGGGGGGTCAGACCTACGAGCAGTACTTC
many	TRBJ1-2	NA	TRBV20-1	15	CSARDRKGYHYGYTF	TGCAGTGCTAGAGATCGGAAGGGTTACCACTATGGCTACACCTTC
many	TRBJ1-1	NA	TRBV20-1	16	CSARETMTGLNTEAFF	TGCAGTGCTAGAGAGACTATGACAGGATTGAACACTGAAGCTTTCTTT
many	TRBJ2-7	NA	TRBV3-1	13	CASSQVSSYEQYF	TGTGCCAGCAGCCAAGTGTCGTCCTACGAGCAGTACTTC
many	TRBJ1-1	TRBD1	TRBV7-9	15	CASSLDVGGEAEAFF	TGTGCCAGCAGCTTAGATGTAGGGGGCGAGGCTGAAGCTTTCTTT
many	TRBJ1-5	TRBD1	TRBV15	16	CATSRGTGGGNQPQHF	TGTGCCACCAGCAGAGGGACAGGGGGCGGAAATCAGCCCCAGCATTTT
many	TRBJ1-2	NA	TRBV6-6	17	CASSPPTWGALRYGYTF	TGTGCCAGCAGTCCACCTACTTGGGGGGCTTTGCGGTATGGCTACACCTTC
once	TRBJ2-1	NA	TRBV7-6	15	CASSLTSDSYNEQFF	TGTGCCAGCAGCCTCACCTCCGACAGCTACAATGAGCAGTTCTTC
few	TRBJ1-5	TRBD1	TRBV7-8	16	CASSLVRGGQSQPQNF	TGTGCCAGCAGCTTAGTTAGAGGGGGCCAAAGTCAGCCCCAGAATTTT
many	TRBJ2-1	TRBD2	TRBV5-6	17	CASSLVTSGRDRDEQFF	TGTGCCAGCAGCTTGGTCACTAGCGGGAGGGATCGGGATGAGCAGTTCTTC
many	TRBJ2-7	TRBD2	TRBV7-2	19	CASSPIGRSGSYHSYEQYF	TGTGCCAGCAGCCCTATCGGACGTAGCGGGAGCTACCACTCCTACGAGCAGTACTTC
many	TRBJ2-3	NA	TRBV20-1	11	CSATRQDTQYF	TGCAGTGCCACCAGGCAAGATACGCAGTATTTT
many	TRBJ2-3	TRBD2	TRBV7-2	14	CASSHGLDLDTQYF	TGTGCCAGCAGCCACGGACTAGATTTGGATACGCAGTATTTT
few	TRBJ1-5	NA	TRBV20-1	15	CSAREWGALSQPQNF	TGCAGTGCTAGAGAGTGGGGGGCGCTTAGTCAGCCCCAGAATTTT
many	TRBJ2-7	TRBD2	TRBV7-2	16	CASSYGRGSPSYEQYF	TGTGCCAGCAGCTACGGGCGGGGGTCCCCCTCCTACGAGCAGTACTTC